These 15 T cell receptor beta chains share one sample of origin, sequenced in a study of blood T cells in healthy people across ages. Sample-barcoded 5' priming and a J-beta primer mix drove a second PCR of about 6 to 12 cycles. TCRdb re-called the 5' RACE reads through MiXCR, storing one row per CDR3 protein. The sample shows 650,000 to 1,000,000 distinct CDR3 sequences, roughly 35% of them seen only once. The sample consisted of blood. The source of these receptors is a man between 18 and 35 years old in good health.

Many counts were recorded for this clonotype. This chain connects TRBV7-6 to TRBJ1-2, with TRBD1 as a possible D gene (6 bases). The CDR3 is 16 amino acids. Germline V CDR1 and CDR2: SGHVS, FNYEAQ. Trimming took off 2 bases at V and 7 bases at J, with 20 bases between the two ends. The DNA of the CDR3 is TGTGCCAGCAGCTTATTTGGGGGTCAGGGGAGCGGTGGCTACACCTTC. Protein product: CASSLFGGQGSGGYTF. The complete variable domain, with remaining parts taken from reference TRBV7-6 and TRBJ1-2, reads GAGVSQSPRYKVTKRGQDVALRCDPISGHVSLYWYRQALGQGPEFLTYFNYEAQQDKSGLPNDRFSAERPEGSISTLTIQRTEQRDSAMYRCASSLFGGQGSGGYTFGSGTRLTVV.

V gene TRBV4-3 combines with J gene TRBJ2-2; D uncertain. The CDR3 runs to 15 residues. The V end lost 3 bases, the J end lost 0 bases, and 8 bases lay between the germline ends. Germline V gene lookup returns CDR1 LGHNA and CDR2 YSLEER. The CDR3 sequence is CASSHGDANTGELFF. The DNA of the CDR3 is TGCGCCAGCAGCCACGGAGACGCGAACACCGGGGAGCTGTTTTTT.

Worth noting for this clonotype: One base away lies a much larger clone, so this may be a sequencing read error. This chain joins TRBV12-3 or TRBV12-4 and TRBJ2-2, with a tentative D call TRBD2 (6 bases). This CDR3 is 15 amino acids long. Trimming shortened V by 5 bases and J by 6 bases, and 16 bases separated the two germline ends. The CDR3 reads CASSHGASAAGELFF. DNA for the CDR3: TGTGCCAGCAGTCACGGGGCTAGCGCGGCCGGGGAGCTGTTTTTT.

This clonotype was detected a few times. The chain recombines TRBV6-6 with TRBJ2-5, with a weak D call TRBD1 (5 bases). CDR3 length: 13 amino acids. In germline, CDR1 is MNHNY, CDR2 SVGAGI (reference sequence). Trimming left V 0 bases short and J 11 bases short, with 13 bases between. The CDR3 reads CASSYSSGSEQYF. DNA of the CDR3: TGTGCCAGCAGTTACTCGTCAGGGTCTGAGCAGTACTTC.

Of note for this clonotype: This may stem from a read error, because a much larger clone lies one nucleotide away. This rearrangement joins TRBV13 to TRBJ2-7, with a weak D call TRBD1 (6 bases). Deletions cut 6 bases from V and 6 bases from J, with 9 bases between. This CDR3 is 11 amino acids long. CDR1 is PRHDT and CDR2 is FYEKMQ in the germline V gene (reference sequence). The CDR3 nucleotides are TGTGCCAGCAGTATACAGGGCGAGCAGTACTTC. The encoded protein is CASSIQGEQYF.

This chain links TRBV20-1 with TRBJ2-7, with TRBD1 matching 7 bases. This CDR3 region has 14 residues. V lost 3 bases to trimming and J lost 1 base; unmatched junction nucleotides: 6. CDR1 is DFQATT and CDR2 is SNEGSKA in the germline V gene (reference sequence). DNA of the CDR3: TGCAGTGCTAGGGCCAGGGGGTCTTCCTACGAGCAGTACTTC. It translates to CSARARGSSYEQYF.

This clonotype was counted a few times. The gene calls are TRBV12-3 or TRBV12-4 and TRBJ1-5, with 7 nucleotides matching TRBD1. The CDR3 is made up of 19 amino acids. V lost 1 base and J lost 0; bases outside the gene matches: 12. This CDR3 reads CASSLDPRRQGHSNQPQHF. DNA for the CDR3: TGTGCCAGCAGTTTAGATCCCCGTCGACAGGGACATAGCAATCAGCCCCAGCATTTT.

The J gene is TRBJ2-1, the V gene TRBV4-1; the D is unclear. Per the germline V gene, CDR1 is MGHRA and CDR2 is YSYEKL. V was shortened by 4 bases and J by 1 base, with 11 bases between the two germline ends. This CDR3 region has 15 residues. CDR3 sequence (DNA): TGCGCCAGCAGCCGGCAGCCCCGATCCTACAATGAGCAGTTCTTC. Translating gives CASSRQPRSYNEQFF.

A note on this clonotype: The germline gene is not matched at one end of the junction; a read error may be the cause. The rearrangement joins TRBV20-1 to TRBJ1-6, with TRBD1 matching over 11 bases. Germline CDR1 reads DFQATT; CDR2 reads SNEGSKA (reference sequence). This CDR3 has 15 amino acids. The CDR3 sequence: CSARKSGQGVSPPHF. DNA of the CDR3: TGCAGTGCCCGCAAATCGGGACAGGGGGTCTCACCCCCCCACTTT.

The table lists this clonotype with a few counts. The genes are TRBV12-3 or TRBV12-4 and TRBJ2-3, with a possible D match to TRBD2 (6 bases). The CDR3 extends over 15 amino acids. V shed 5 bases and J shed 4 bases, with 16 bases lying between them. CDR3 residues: CASSPWRGPADTQYF. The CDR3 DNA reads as TGTGCCAGCAGTCCGTGGCGGGGACCGGCAGATACGCAGTATTTT.

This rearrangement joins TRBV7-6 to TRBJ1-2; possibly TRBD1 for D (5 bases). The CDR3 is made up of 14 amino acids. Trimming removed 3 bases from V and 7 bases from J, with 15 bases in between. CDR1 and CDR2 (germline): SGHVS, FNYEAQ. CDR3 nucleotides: TGTGCCAGCAGCTTTTCCAGGGATTCGGGTGGCTACACCTTC. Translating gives CASSFSRDSGGYTF.

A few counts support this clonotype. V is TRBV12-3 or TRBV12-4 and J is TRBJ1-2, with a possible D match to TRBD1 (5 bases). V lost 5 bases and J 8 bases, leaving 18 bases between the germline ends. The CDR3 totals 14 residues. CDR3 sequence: CASSRVVGLEGYTF. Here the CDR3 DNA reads TGTGCCAGCAGTCGGGTCGTGGGGCTCGAAGGCTACACCTTC.

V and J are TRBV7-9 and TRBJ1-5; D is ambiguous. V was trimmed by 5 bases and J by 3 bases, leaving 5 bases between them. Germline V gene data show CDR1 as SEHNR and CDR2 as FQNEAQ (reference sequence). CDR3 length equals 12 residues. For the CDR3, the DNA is TGTGCCAGCAGCCCCGACAATCAGCCCCAGCATTTT. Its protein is CASSPDNQPQHF.

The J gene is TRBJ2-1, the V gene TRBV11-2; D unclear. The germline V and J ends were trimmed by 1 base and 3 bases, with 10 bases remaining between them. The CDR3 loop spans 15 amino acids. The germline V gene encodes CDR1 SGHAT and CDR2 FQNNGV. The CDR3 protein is CASSLGVRSYNEQFF. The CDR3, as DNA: TGTGCCAGCAGCTTAGGAGTGCGGAGCTACAATGAGCAGTTCTTC.

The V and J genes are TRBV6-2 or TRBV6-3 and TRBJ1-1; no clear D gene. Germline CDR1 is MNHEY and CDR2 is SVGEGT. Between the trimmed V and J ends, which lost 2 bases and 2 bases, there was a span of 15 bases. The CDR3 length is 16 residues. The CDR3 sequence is CASSYRIFPENTEAFF. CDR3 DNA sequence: TGTGCCAGCAGTTACCGTATTTTTCCGGAAAACACTGAAGCTTTCTTT.